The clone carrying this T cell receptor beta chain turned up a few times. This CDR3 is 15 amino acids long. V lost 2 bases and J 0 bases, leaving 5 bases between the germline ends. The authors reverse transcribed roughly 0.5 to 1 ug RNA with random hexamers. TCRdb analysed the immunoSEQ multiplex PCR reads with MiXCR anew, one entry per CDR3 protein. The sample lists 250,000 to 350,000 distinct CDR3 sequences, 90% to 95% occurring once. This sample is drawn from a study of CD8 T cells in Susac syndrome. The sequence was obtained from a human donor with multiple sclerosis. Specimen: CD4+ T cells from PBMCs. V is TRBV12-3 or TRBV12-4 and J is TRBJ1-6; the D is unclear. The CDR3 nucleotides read TGTGCCAGCAGTTTAAGTTCCTCCTATAATTCACCCCTCCACTTT. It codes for CASSLSSSYNSPLHF.